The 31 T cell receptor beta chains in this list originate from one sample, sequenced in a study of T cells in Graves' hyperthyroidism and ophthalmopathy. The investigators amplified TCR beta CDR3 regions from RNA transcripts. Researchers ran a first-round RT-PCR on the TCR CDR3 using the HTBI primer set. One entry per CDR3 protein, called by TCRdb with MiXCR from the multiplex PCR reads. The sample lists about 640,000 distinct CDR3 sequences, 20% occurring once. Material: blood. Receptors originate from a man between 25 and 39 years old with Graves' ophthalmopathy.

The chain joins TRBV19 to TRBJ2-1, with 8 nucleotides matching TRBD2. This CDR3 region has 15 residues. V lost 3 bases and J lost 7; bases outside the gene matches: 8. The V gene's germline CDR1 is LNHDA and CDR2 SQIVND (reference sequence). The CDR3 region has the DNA TGTGCCAGTAGTATCTCAGCGGGAGTTCGTAATGAGCAGTTCTTC. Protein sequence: CASSISAGVRNEQFF.

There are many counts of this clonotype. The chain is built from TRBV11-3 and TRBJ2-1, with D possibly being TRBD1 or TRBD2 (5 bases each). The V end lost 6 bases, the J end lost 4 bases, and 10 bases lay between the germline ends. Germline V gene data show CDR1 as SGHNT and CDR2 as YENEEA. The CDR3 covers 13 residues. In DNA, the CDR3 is TGTGCCAGCAGTTCGGGACGGTACAATGAGCAGTTCTTC. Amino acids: CASSSGRYNEQFF.

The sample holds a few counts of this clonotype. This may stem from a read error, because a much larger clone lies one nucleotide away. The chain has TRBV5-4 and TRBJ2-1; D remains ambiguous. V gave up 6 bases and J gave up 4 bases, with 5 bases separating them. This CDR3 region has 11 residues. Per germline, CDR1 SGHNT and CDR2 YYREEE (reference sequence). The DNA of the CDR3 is TGTGCCAGCACCCAATACAATGAGCAGTTCTTC. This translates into CASTQYNEQFF.

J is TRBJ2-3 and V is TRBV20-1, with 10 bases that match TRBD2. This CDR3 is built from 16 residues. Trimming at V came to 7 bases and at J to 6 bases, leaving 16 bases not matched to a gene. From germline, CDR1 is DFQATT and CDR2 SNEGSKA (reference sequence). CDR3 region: CSVPPRSGRAWDTQYF. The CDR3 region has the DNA TGCAGTGTCCCTCCTAGGAGCGGGAGGGCCTGGGATACGCAGTATTTT.

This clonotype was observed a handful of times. The CDR3 region is CASSLGHGNEQFF. The CDR3 nucleotides are TGTGCCAGCAGTTTAGGGCACGGCAATGAGCAGTTCTTC. The chain joins TRBV6-2 or TRBV6-3 to TRBJ2-1; D is uncertain. V was cut by 4 bases and J by 6 bases, with 10 bases left in between. This CDR3 has 13 residues. The V gene's germline CDR1 is MNHEY and CDR2 SVGEGT.

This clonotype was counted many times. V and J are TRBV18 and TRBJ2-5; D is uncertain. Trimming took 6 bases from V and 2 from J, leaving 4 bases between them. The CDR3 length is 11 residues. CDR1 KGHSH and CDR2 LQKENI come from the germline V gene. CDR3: CASSVQETQYF. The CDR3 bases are TGTGCCAGCTCCGTTCAAGAGACCCAGTACTTC.

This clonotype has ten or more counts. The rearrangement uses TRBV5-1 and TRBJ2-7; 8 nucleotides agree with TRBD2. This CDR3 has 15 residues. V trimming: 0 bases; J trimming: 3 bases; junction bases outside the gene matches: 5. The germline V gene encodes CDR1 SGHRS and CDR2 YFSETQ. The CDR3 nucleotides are TGCGCCAGCAGCTTGGTTCGGGAGGGTATCTACGAGCAGTACTTC. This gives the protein CASSLVREGIYEQYF.

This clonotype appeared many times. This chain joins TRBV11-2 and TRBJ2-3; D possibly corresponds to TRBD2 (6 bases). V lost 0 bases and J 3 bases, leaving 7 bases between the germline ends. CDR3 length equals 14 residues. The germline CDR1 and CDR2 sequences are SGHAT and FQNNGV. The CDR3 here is CASSLDAGTDTQYF. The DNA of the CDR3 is TGTGCCAGCAGCTTAGATGCGGGGACAGATACGCAGTATTTT.

In nucleotides, the CDR3 is TGTGCCAGCAGCTTGCAGCTATACAATGAGCAGTTCTTC. This translates into CASSLQLYNEQFF. The V gene is TRBV7-3, the J gene TRBJ2-1; unclear D gene. From germline, CDR1 is SGHTA and CDR2 FQGTGA. This CDR3 region has 13 residues. V was clipped by 3 bases and J by 4 bases, with 7 bases between them.

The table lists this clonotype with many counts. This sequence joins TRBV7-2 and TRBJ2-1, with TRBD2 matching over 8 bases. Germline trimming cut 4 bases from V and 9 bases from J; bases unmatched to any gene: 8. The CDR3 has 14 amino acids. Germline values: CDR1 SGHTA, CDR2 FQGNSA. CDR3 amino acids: CASSSSGRQVEQFF. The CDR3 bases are TGTGCCAGCAGCTCAAGCGGGAGACAGGTTGAGCAGTTCTTC.

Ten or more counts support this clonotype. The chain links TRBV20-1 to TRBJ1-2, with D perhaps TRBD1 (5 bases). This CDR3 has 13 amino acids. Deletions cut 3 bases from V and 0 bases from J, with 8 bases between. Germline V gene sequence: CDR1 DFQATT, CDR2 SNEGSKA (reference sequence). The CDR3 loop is CSARDTSNYGYTF. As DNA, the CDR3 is TGCAGTGCTAGGGACACCTCTAACTATGGCTACACCTTC.

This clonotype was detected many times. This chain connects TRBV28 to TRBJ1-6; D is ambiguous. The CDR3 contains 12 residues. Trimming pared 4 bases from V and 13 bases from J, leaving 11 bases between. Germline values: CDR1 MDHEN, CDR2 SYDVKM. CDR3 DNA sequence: TGTGCCAGCAGTTCTCCGCCGGGGCCCCTCCACTTT. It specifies CASSSPPGPLHF.

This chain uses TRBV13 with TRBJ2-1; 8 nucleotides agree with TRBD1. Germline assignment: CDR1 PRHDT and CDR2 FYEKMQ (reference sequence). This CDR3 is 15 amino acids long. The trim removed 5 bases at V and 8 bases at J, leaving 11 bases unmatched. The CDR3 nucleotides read TGTGCCAGCAGCACGCCCGGGACAGGAGGCGATGAGCAGTTCTTC. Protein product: CASSTPGTGGDEQFF.

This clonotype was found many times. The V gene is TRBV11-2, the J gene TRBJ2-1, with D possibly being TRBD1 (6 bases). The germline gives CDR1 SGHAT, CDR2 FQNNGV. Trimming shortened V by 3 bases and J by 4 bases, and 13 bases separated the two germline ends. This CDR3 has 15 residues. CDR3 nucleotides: TGTGCCAGCAGCTTTGAAGTGGACAGATACAATGAGCAGTTCTTC. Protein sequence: CASSFEVDRYNEQFF.

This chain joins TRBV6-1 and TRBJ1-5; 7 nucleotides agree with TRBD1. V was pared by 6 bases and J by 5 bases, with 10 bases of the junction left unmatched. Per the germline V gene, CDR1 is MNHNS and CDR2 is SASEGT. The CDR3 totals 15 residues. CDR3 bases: TGTGCCAGCAGCCCGAGGGGGCGGGGTCATCAGCCCCAGCATTTT. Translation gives CASSPRGRGHQPQHF.

CDR3 residues: CASSEESGARGNTIYF. The CDR3 DNA reads TGTGCCAGCAGTGAAGAATCCGGAGCGCGAGGAAACACCATATATTTT. This sequence joins TRBV2 and TRBJ1-3; D is ambiguous. CDR1 and CDR2 (germline): SNHLY, FYNNEI. The CDR3 length is 16 residues. Trimming took off 1 base at V and 4 bases at J, with 14 bases between the two ends.

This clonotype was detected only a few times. For the CDR3, the DNA is TGCAGTGCTCTAGGGACATACCCTGCCCCCAACACTGAAGCTTTCTTT. Encoded protein: CSALGTYPAPNTEAFF. V is TRBV20-1 and J is TRBJ1-1; D is perhaps TRBD1 (6 bases). This CDR3 has 16 residues. Germline lookup yields CDR1 DFQATT and CDR2 SNEGSKA (reference sequence). V shed 5 bases and J shed 2 bases, with 21 bases lying between them.

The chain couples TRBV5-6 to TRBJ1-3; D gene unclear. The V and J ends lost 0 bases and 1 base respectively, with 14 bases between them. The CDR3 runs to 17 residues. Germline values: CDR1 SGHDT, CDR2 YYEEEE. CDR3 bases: TGTGCCAGCAGCTTGGATAGTGGGTTTCTATCTGGAAACACCATATATTTT. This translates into CASSLDSGFLSGNTIYF. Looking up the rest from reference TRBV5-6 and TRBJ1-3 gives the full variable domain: DAGVTQSPTHLIKTRGQQVTLRCSPKSGHDTVSWYQQALGQGPQFIFQYYEEEERQRGNFPDRFSGHQFPNYSSELNVNALLLGDSALYLCASSLDSGFLSGNTIYFGEGSWLTVV.

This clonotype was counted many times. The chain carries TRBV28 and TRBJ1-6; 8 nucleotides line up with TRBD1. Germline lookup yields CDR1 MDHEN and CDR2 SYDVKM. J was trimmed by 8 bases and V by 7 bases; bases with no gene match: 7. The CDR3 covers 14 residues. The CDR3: CASISGQGYSPLHF. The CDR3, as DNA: TGTGCCAGCATCTCCGGACAGGGCTATTCACCCCTCCACTTT.

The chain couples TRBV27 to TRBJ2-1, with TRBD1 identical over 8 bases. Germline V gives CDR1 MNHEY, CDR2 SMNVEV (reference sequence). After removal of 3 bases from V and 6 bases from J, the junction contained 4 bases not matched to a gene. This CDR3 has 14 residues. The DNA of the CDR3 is TGTGCCAGCAGTTTTGGAGGACAGGGCAATGAGCAGTTCTTC. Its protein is CASSFGGQGNEQFF.

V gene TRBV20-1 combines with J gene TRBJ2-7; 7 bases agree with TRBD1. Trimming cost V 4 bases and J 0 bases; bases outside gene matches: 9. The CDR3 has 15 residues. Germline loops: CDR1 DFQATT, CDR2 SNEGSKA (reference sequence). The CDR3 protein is CSATSGTDISYEQYF. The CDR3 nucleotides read TGCAGTGCTACCTCCGGGACAGATATCTCCTACGAGCAGTACTTC.

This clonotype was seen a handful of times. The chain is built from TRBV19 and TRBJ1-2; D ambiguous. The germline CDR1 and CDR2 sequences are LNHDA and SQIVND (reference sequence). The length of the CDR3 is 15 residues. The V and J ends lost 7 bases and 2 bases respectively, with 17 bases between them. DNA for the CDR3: TGTGCCAGTATGAAGGGCAGCCAGCCCAACTATGGCTACACCTTC. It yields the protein CASMKGSQPNYGYTF.

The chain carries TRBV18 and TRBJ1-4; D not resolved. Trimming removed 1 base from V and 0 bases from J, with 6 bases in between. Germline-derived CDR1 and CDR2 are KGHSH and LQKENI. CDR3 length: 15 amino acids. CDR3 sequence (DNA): TGTGCCAGCTCACCACGAGGGCCAACTAATGAAAAACTGTTTTTT. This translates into CASSPRGPTNEKLFF.

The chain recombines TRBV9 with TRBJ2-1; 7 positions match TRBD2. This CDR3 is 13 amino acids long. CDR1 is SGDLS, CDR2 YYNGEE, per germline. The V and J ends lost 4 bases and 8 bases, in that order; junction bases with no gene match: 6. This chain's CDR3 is CASSTRLADEQFF. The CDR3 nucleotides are TGTGCCAGCAGCACGAGACTAGCCGATGAGCAGTTCTTC. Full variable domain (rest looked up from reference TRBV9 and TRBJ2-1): DSGVTQTPKHLITATGQRVTLRCSPRSGDLSVYWYQQSLDQGLQFLIQYYNGEERAKGNILERFSAQQFPDLHSELNLSSLELGDSALYFCASSTRLADEQFFGPGTRLTVL.

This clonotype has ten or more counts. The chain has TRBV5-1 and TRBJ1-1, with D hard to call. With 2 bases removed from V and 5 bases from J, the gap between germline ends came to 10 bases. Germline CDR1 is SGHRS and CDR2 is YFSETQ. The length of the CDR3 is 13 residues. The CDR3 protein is CASSLEHRTEAFF. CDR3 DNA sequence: TGCGCCAGCAGCTTAGAACACAGAACTGAAGCTTTCTTT.

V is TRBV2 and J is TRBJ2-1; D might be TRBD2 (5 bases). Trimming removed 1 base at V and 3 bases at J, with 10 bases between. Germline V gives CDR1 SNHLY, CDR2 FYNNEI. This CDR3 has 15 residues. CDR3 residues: CASSEGGRVYNEQFF. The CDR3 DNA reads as TGTGCCAGCAGTGAAGGAGGGAGAGTCTACAATGAGCAGTTCTTC.

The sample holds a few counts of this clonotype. CDR3 nucleotides: TGTGCCAGCTCACCCCCTCGGGAGGGCCTCGATGAGCAGTTCTTC. Protein sequence: CASSPPREGLDEQFF. V is TRBV18 and J is TRBJ2-1, with 8 bases identical to TRBD2. The V segment lost 3 bases and the J segment 8 bases; nucleotides outside the gene matches: 9. CDR1 is KGHSH, CDR2 LQKENI, per germline. The CDR3 runs 15 residues. Full variable domain (missing parts from reference TRBV18 and TRBJ2-1): NAGVMQNPRHLVRRRGQEARLRCSPMKGHSHVYWYRQLPEEGLKFMVYLQKENIIDESGMPKERFSAEFPKEGPSILRIQQVVRGDSAAYFCASSPPREGLDEQFFGPGTRLTVL.

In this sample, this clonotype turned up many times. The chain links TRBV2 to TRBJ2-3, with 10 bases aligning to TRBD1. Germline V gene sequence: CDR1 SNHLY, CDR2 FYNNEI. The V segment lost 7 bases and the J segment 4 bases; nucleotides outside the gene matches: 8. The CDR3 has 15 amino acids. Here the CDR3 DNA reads TGTGCCAGCAACCCGACAGGGGGCGCCGCAGATACGCAGTATTTT. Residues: CASNPTGGAADTQYF.

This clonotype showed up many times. DNA of the CDR3: TGTGCCAGCACCTACGGGGGGCGGGGCGCGGGAGATACGCAGTATTTT. Amino acid sequence: CASTYGGRGAGDTQYF. The genes are TRBV7-3 and TRBJ2-3; perhaps TRBD2 as D (7 bases). V was shortened by 7 bases and J by 5 bases, with 22 bases between the two germline ends. The CDR3 sequence is 16 residues long. In germline, CDR1 is SGHTA, CDR2 FQGTGA.

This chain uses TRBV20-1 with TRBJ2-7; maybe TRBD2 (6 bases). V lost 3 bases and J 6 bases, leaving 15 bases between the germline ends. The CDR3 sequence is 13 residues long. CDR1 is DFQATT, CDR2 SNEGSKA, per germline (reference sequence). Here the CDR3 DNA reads TGCAGTGCTAGGCTGACTAGTCGGACCGAGCAGTACTTC. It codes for CSARLTSRTEQYF.

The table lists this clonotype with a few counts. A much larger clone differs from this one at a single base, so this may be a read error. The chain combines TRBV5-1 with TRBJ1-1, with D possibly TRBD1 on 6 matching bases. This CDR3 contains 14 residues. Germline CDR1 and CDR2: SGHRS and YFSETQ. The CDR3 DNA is TGCGCCAGCAGCGCCGACAGGTTACTCACTGGAGCTTTCTTT. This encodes CASSADRLLTGAFF.